The 17 T cell receptor beta chains presented below share a single source sample, sequenced in a study of T-cell reconstitution after alpha-beta-depleted transplantation in children. Unique molecular identifiers tagged the TCRbeta library. TCRdb processed the PCR reads anew with MiXCR; each CDR3 protein has one entry. The sample carries 450,000 to 500,000 distinct CDR3 sequences, around 13% recorded once. The source material was PBMCs from the stem cell graft donor, sampled from the stem cell graft. These receptors came from a human donor who donated a stem cell graft to a child with combined immunodeficiency.

This clonotype has ten or more counts. The chain combines TRBV12-3 or TRBV12-4 with TRBJ2-2, with D perhaps matching TRBD1 (6 bases). The CDR3 consists of 15 residues. Trimming stripped 4 bases from V and 4 bases from J, with 13 bases between. The CDR3 sequence is CASSSLTGFTGELFF. In nucleotides, the CDR3 is TGTGCCAGCAGTTCCTTGACAGGCTTCACCGGGGAGCTGTTTTTT.

This chain joins TRBV2 and TRBJ1-5; no definite D call. CDR1 SNHLY and CDR2 FYNNEI come from the germline V gene. The CDR3 is 13 amino acids. The V gene lost 5 bases and the J gene lost 5 bases, with 10 bases spanning the gap. The CDR3 DNA reads TGTGCCAGCAGTCGGATGATAGATCAGCCCCAGCATTTT. This codes for CASSRMIDQPQHF.

This clonotype has more than one count but fewer than ten. V gene TRBV6-1 combines with J gene TRBJ1-5; D uncertain. The CDR3 is 10 amino acids. Trimming took off 3 bases at V and 16 bases at J, with 10 bases between the two ends. CDR1 and CDR2 (germline): MNHNS, SASEGT. CDR3: CASSDSREHF. The CDR3 bases are TGTGCCAGCAGTGACAGTAGGGAACATTTT.

The chain is built from TRBV7-2 and TRBJ1-4, with TRBD1 identical over 7 bases. The CDR3 has 15 amino acids. CDR1 is SGHTA, CDR2 FQGNSA, per germline. Unmatched junction bases numbered 8, after V lost 5 bases and J lost 5 bases. CDR3 nucleotide sequence: TGTGCCAGCAGCCTATTGACAGGGCAGAATGAAAAACTGTTTTTT. Protein product: CASSLLTGQNEKLFF.

The chain joins TRBV24-1 to TRBJ2-1, with TRBD1 matching over 7 bases. Germline V gives CDR1 KGHDR, CDR2 SFDVKD. The CDR3 is 15 residues long. V shed 1 base, J shed 9 bases, and the junction held 8 bases outside the gene matches. CDR3 in amino acids: CATSDLGGRGGEQFF. CDR3 nucleotides: TGTGCCACCAGTGATTTAGGGGGCCGAGGTGGTGAGCAGTTCTTC.

This clonotype was seen ten or more times. The V gene is TRBV24-1, the J gene TRBJ2-3; 13 nucleotides line up with TRBD2. V trimming: 2 bases; J trimming: 0 bases; junction bases outside the gene matches: 10. Germline CDR1 reads KGHDR; CDR2 reads SFDVKD. This CDR3 region has 20 residues. CDR3 in DNA: TGTGCCACCAGTGATTACCCCTCCTGGACTAGCGGGAGTAGCACAGATACGCAGTATTTT. It translates to CATSDYPSWTSGSSTDTQYF.

The V gene is TRBV27, the J gene TRBJ2-7; no clear D. Trimming took off 4 bases at V and 2 bases at J, with 12 bases between the two ends. Germline V gene lookup returns CDR1 MNHEY and CDR2 SMNVEV (reference sequence). The CDR3 length is 14 residues. CDR3 in DNA: TGTGCCAGCAGTTCGGGCACAGCAGCCTACGAGCAGTACTTC. Its translation is CASSSGTAAYEQYF.

This clonotype was observed many times. The rearrangement links TRBV5-1 to TRBJ2-3, with TRBD1 matching over 7 bases. J was trimmed by 5 bases and V by 4 bases; bases with no gene match: 10. The CDR3 consists of 15 residues. CDR1 is SGHRS, CDR2 YFSETQ, per germline. CDR3 coding DNA: TGCGCCAGCAGCCTTTTCGACAGGGTTGGAGATACGCAGTATTTT. This codes for CASSLFDRVGDTQYF.

The CDR3 loop reads CASSEEGSQIKQYF. In DNA form, the CDR3 reads TGTGCCAGCAGTGAAGAAGGGAGTCAGATCAAGCAGTACTTC. V and J are TRBV6-1 and TRBJ2-7; TRBD2 is a possible D gene (5 bases). This CDR3 is built from 14 residues. Trimming removed 1 base from V and 8 bases from J, with 15 bases in between. Germline CDR1 and CDR2: MNHNS and SASEGT.

This clonotype has just a few counts. The chain links TRBV10-3 to TRBJ1-5; D gene unclear. Germline CDR1 and CDR2: ENHRY and SYGVKD. The V gene lost 0 bases and the J gene lost 5 bases, with 5 bases spanning the gap. This CDR3 is built from 13 residues. CDR3 DNA: TGTGCCATCAGTGAGTCGGTGGATCAGCCCCAGCATTTT. Its translation is CAISESVDQPQHF.

The genes are TRBV7-2 and TRBJ2-7, with TRBD2 matching over 11 bases. J lost 6 bases, V lost 1 base, and 5 bases had no gene match. The CDR3 covers 15 residues. Germline V gene lookup returns CDR1 SGHTA and CDR2 FQGNSA. The CDR3 sequence: CASSLGLAGYSEQYF. DNA for the CDR3: TGTGCCAGCAGCTTAGGACTAGCGGGATACTCCGAGCAGTACTTC.

The rearrangement joins TRBV11-2 to TRBJ2-1; tentatively, D is TRBD2 (7 bases). Trimming shortened V by 1 base and J by 9 bases, and 13 bases separated the two germline ends. Germline assignment: CDR1 SGHAT and CDR2 FQNNGV. CDR3 size: 14 residues. The CDR3 protein is CASSLVGRGVEQFF. CDR3 nucleotide sequence: TGTGCCAGCAGCTTAGTGGGGAGGGGGGTTGAGCAGTTCTTC.

This clonotype was observed a few times. The V gene is TRBV7-2, the J gene TRBJ2-2, with a weak D call TRBD2 (5 bases). Trimming removed 5 bases at V and 4 bases at J, with 14 bases between. Per germline, CDR1 SGHTA and CDR2 FQGNSA. The CDR3 is made up of 15 amino acids. CDR3: CASSLTSQVTGELFF. In DNA, the CDR3 is TGTGCCAGCAGCCTAACTAGTCAGGTCACCGGGGAGCTGTTTTTT.

The chain uses TRBV7-9 and TRBJ1-5; D unresolved. Germline loops: CDR1 SEHNR, CDR2 FQNEAQ (reference sequence). This CDR3 is built from 13 residues. V gave up 3 bases and J gave up 3 bases, with 6 bases separating them. The CDR3 loop is CASSFGLNQPQHF. CDR3 DNA: TGTGCCAGCAGCTTTGGCCTCAATCAGCCCCAGCATTTT.

This clonotype was seen a handful of times. This chain connects TRBV7-9 to TRBJ2-2; D is possibly TRBD1 (6 bases). The V gene lost 4 bases and the J gene lost 4 bases, with 13 bases spanning the gap. The length of the CDR3 is 15 residues. Germline-derived CDR1 and CDR2 are SEHNR and FQNEAQ (reference sequence). The CDR3 protein is CASSSDSPFTGELFF. The DNA of the CDR3 is TGTGCCAGCAGCTCGGACAGTCCCTTCACCGGGGAGCTGTTTTTT.

This clonotype came up many times. V is TRBV6-5 and J is TRBJ2-7; D is uncertain. The CDR3 length is 14 residues. V lost 2 bases and J 4 bases, leaving 12 bases between the germline ends. In germline, CDR1 is MNHEY, CDR2 SVGAGI. The CDR3 region has the DNA TGTGCCAGCAGTTACGATAGGCCAAATTACGAGCAGTACTTC. Residues: CASSYDRPNYEQYF.

This clonotype appeared a few times. This chain joins TRBV11-2 and TRBJ2-2; D is undetermined. The CDR3 extends over 13 amino acids. Deletions cut 1 base from V and 7 bases from J, with 7 bases between. Looked up from germline, CDR1 is SGHAT and CDR2 is FQNNGV. The CDR3 reads CASSLGGLGELFF. CDR3 in DNA: TGTGCCAGCAGCTTAGGGGGTCTCGGGGAGCTGTTTTTT. Complete variable domain (other parts from reference TRBV11-2 and TRBJ2-2): EAGVAQSPRYKIIEKRQSVAFWCNPISGHATLYWYQQILGQGPKLLIQFQNNGVVDDSQLPKDRFSAERLKGVDSTLKIQPAKLEDSAVYLCASSLGGLGELFFGEGSRLTVL.